This T cell receptor beta chain was obtained from a study of blood T cell repertoires in COVID-19. Study summary: Researchers got acute and convalescent COVID-19 samples from the United States, Italy and Spain. T cells, B-cell-depleted T cells, or PBMCs supplied cDNA or gDNA.

V gave up 1 base and J gave up 0 bases, with 10 bases separating them. The germline V gene has CDR1 SGHVS and CDR2 FQNEAQ. The CDR3 has 16 amino acids. As handled by the study authors: Reference gene primer amplification gave nucleated cell count estimates. Profiled with immunoSEQ multiplex PCR; TCRdb holds only in-frame clones, not every one. Clonal size and the V and J genes are those of that table, whereas D and trimming came from the DNA. The data show tens of thousands of clones, roughly 76% seen once. This chain joins TRBV7-8 and TRBJ1-5; D ambiguous. The sequence was obtained from a woman in her seventies with acute or convalescent COVID-19. Sequenced input: peripheral blood. CDR3 sequence (DNA): TGTGCCAGCAGCTTAGTTTCCACACATAGCAATCAGCCCCAGCATTTT. It codes for CASSLVSTHSNQPQHF.